These 27 T cell receptor beta chains originate from one sample sequenced in a study of patients and donors after allogeneic stem cell transplantation. Via MiXCR, TCRdb re-called the RT-PCR reads, giving one row per CDR3 protein. The sample has 500 to 800 distinct CDR3 sequences, 1.1% to 1.5% seen once; the top ten hold under 55%. The sample taken for sequencing was blood, either unsorted or a sorted T cell fraction (not recorded which). Receptor source: a human donor who was either an allogeneic HSCT recipient or a stem cell or donor lymphocyte infusion donor (not recorded which). It is not recorded whose cells these are; they may come from a transplant donor.

This clonotype is medium-sized by share. The V call is TRBV19, the J call TRBJ1-1; D is unclear. The germline V and J ends were trimmed by 4 bases and 3 bases, with 9 bases remaining between them. Germline CDR1 is LNHDA and CDR2 is SQIVND (reference sequence). There are 13 residues in the CDR3. In nucleotides, the CDR3 is TGTGCCAGTAGTAATACAGATTACACTGAAGCTTTCTTT. This gives the protein CASSNTDYTEAFF.

By share, this clonotype counts as medium-sized. This rearrangement joins TRBV10-3 to TRBJ2-2; possible D gene TRBD2, 6 bases. Germline V gives CDR1 ENHRY, CDR2 SYGVKD. V lost 5 bases to trimming and J lost 6 bases, with 22 bases between them. This CDR3 has 17 amino acids. The DNA of the CDR3 is TGTGCCATCAGTCCCCTCGGTGGCGGGATAAACGCCGGGGAGCTGTTTTTT. This gives the protein CAISPLGGGINAGELFF.

This clonotype is judged large (0.1 to 1%). V and J are TRBV2 and TRBJ2-1; D call uncertain. The length of the CDR3 is 14 residues. V lost 8 bases, J lost 6 bases, and 17 bases lay in between. CDR1 SNHLY and CDR2 FYNNEI come from the germline V gene. This CDR3 reads CASGRRNPFNEQFF. In DNA, the CDR3 is TGTGCCAGCGGCCGGCGGAATCCCTTCAATGAGCAGTTCTTC.

By proportion, this clonotype is medium-sized. The rearrangement joins TRBV29-1 to TRBJ2-7; 11 positions match TRBD2. V shed 6 bases and J 1 base; nucleotides not matched to a gene: 8. Germline CDR1 SQVTM, CDR2 ANQGSEA. This CDR3 is built from 15 residues. The CDR3 spells CSVMLPSGRSYEQYF. In DNA form, the CDR3 reads TGCAGCGTGATGCTCCCTAGCGGGAGGTCCTACGAGCAGTACTTC.

This clonotype ranks as medium-sized (0.01 to 0.1%). The rearrangement joins TRBV4-2 to TRBJ2-1; weak D call: TRBD2 (6 bases). The CDR3 contains 15 residues. CDR1 is LGHNA, CDR2 YNFKEQ, per germline. Trimming took 0 bases from V and 3 from J, leaving 9 bases between them. The CDR3 loop reads CASSQEEGGYNEQFF. The DNA for the CDR3 is TGTGCCAGCAGCCAAGAGGAGGGCGGCTACAATGAGCAGTTCTTC.

By its share, this clonotype is medium-sized. V gene TRBV7-6 combines with J gene TRBJ2-5, with D possibly being TRBD2 (7 bases). The CDR3 extends over 16 amino acids. Germline-derived CDR1 and CDR2 are SGHVS and FNYEAQ. V lost 7 bases to trimming and J lost 1 base, with 19 bases between them. The CDR3 DNA sequence: TGTGCCAGCAACCGAGGGGGGAGGGCCCCCCAAGAGACCCAGTACTTC. Translated: CASNRGGRAPQETQYF.

By proportion, this clonotype is large (0.1 to 1%). The chain recombines TRBV29-1 with TRBJ1-1, with a weak D call TRBD1 (6 bases). Trimming took 4 bases from V and 9 from J, leaving 15 bases between them. The CDR3 covers 12 residues. Germline values: CDR1 SQVTM, CDR2 ANQGSEA. The CDR3 sequence is CSVVSGQTQAFF. CDR3 in DNA: TGCAGCGTTGTTTCAGGACAGACTCAAGCTTTCTTT.

By share, this clonotype counts as medium-sized. The chain carries TRBV20-1 and TRBJ2-7; no definite D call. Germline V gene lookup returns CDR1 DFQATT and CDR2 SNEGSKA (reference sequence). The CDR3 runs 13 residues. The ends were cut back, 1 base at V and 2 bases at J, with 9 bases in the middle. CDR3 DNA: TGCAGTGCTAGAGCAACTATTACCTACGAGCAGTACTTC. Translating gives CSARATITYEQYF.

This chain links TRBV7-8 with TRBJ1-5; D possibly corresponds to TRBD1 (5 bases). The germline V gene encodes CDR1 SGHVS and CDR2 FQNEAQ. V lost 6 bases, J lost 6 bases, and 12 bases lay in between. The CDR3 has 13 amino acids. The CDR3 sequence: CASRPDRGQPQHF. CDR3 nucleotide sequence: TGTGCCAGCAGGCCCGACAGAGGTCAGCCCCAGCATTTT.

This clonotype was seen once. This chain connects TRBV6-5 to TRBJ1-3, with TRBD1 identical over 7 bases. Germline V lookup: CDR1 MNHEY, CDR2 SVGAGI. V lost 7 bases, J lost 2 bases, and 5 bases stayed unmatched. The CDR3 sequence is 14 residues long. Here the CDR3 reads CASKEQGAGNTIYF. CDR3 sequence (DNA): TGTGCCAGCAAAGAGCAGGGGGCTGGAAACACCATATATTTT.

This clonotype is medium-sized. The chain combines TRBV19 with TRBJ2-1, with 10 bases matching TRBD2. CDR3 size: 15 residues. V lost 3 bases and J lost 8; bases outside the gene matches: 7. Per the germline V gene, CDR1 is LNHDA and CDR2 is SQIVND (reference sequence). CDR3 bases: TGTGCCAGTAGTATGGAGCGGGAGGGACTCGATGAGCAGTTCTTC. Its protein product is CASSMEREGLDEQFF.

In this sample, this clonotype is large. The rearrangement links TRBV7-6 to TRBJ2-1; 7 nucleotides agree with TRBD1. V shed 2 bases, J shed 4 bases, and the junction held 5 bases outside the gene matches. The CDR3 covers 15 residues. The germline V gene has CDR1 SGHVS and CDR2 FNYEAQ. The CDR3, as DNA: TGTGCCAGCAGCTTACAGGGGGTTAGGTACAATGAGCAGTTCTTC. Translated, it gives CASSLQGVRYNEQFF.

By sample fraction, this clonotype is medium-sized. The rearrangement joins TRBV28 to TRBJ2-1; 9 nucleotides agree with TRBD1. The CDR3 extends over 14 amino acids. The V and J ends lost 10 bases and 3 bases, in that order; junction bases with no gene match: 7. Germline assignment: CDR1 MDHEN and CDR2 SYDVKM. The CDR3 is CATTRDRDYNEQFF. The CDR3 DNA follows: TGTGCCACGACGCGGGACAGGGACTACAATGAGCAGTTCTTC.

This clonotype is deemed large. The V call is TRBV4-2, the J call TRBJ2-3; the D is unclear. Germline V lookup: CDR1 LGHNA, CDR2 YNFKEQ. V was clipped by 3 bases and J by 1 base, with 8 bases between them. The CDR3 covers 14 residues. The CDR3 loop reads CASSQVPGTDTQYF. In DNA, the CDR3 is TGTGCCAGCAGCCAGGTCCCTGGCACAGATACGCAGTATTTT.

This clonotype is large within its sample. The chain carries TRBV2 and TRBJ2-1; 8 bases agree with TRBD2. Per the germline V gene, CDR1 is SNHLY and CDR2 is FYNNEI. V dropped 7 bases and J dropped 4; count of bases not matched to a gene: 6. The CDR3 contains 14 residues. CDR3 residues: CASTQREPYNEQFF. CDR3 DNA: TGTGCCAGCACCCAGCGGGAGCCTTACAATGAGCAGTTCTTC.

This clonotype is labeled large. The chain links TRBV12-3 or TRBV12-4 to TRBJ2-3; 8 nucleotides line up with TRBD2. The CDR3 spans 15 residues. V trimming: 4 bases; J trimming: 4 bases; junction bases outside the gene matches: 7. CDR3 protein: CASSYGAGVSDTQYF. The CDR3 bases are TGTGCCAGCAGTTACGGAGCGGGAGTCTCAGATACGCAGTATTTT.

In its sample, this clonotype ranks as medium-sized (0.01 to 0.1%). This chain links TRBV6-4 with TRBJ2-1; D perhaps matches TRBD1 (7 bases). Germline-derived CDR1 and CDR2 are MRHNA and SNTAGT. The CDR3 extends over 15 amino acids. V was pared by 4 bases and J by 0 bases, with 10 bases between. This CDR3 is CASSGGDSSYNEQFF. In DNA form, the CDR3 reads TGTGCCAGCAGTGGGGGGGACAGCTCCTACAATGAGCAGTTCTTC.

This clonotype is medium-sized by share. The V and J genes are TRBV6-2 or TRBV6-3 and TRBJ2-1; D unresolved. Trimming took 8 bases from V and 5 from J, leaving 4 bases between them. Per germline, CDR1 MNHEY and CDR2 SVGEGT. The CDR3 contains 10 residues. The CDR3 loop is CASGDNEQFF. CDR3 sequence (DNA): TGTGCCAGCGGAGACAATGAGCAGTTCTTC.

About this clonotype: Possible read error: a much larger clone is one base away. The chain has TRBV7-9 and TRBJ1-5; no reliable D call. Looked up from germline, CDR1 is SEHNR and CDR2 is FQNEAQ (reference sequence). The CDR3 is 12 amino acids. V shed 5 bases and J shed 5 bases, with 7 bases lying between them. CDR3 DNA sequence: TGTGCCAGCAGCGACTGTTATCAGCCCCAGCATTTT. Its protein product is CASSDCYQPQHF.

Judged by abundance, this clonotype is medium-sized. The chain couples TRBV6-6 to TRBJ2-1, with D possibly TRBD2 on 5 matching bases. Germline V gene lookup returns CDR1 MNHNY and CDR2 SVGAGI (reference sequence). Trimming pared 0 bases from V and 9 bases from J, leaving 12 bases between. The CDR3 runs 14 residues. CDR3 bases: TGTGCCAGCAGTTACTCGGACCTACGGGGTGAGCAGTTCTTC. Translated, it gives CASSYSDLRGEQFF.

In its sample, this clonotype is medium-sized. The CDR3 here is CASSLGLRGSQDTQYF. The CDR3, as DNA: TGTGCCAGCAGCTTAGGGCTTCGCGGGAGCCAAGATACGCAGTATTTT. The rearrangement links TRBV13 to TRBJ2-3, with 7 bases aligning to TRBD2. The CDR3 length is 16 residues. Losses at the gene ends were 0 bases for V and 5 bases for J; bases not matched to a gene: 8. Germline V gives CDR1 PRHDT, CDR2 FYEKMQ (reference sequence).

By proportion, this clonotype is medium-sized. The rearrangement uses TRBV29-1 and TRBJ2-7; D gene uncertain. The CDR3 sequence is 12 residues long. Germline V gene sequence: CDR1 SQVTM, CDR2 ANQGSEA. V gave up 4 bases and J gave up 2 bases, with 9 bases separating them. CDR3 nucleotides: TGCAGCGTTGCTTCAGGAGCCTACGAGCAGTACTTC. This codes for CSVASGAYEQYF.

This clonotype is large (0.1 to 1%) in the sample. This chain uses TRBV5-6 with TRBJ1-1; TRBD1 matches 10 bases. Germline-derived CDR1 and CDR2 are SGHDT and YYEEEE. V was pared by 2 bases and J by 4 bases, with 5 bases of the junction left unmatched. CDR3 length equals 15 residues. This CDR3 reads CASSFGGTGVTEAFF. The CDR3, as DNA: TGTGCCAGCAGCTTCGGAGGGACAGGGGTCACTGAAGCTTTCTTT.

Sample share makes this clonotype medium-sized. The rearrangement links TRBV7-2 to TRBJ2-6, with TRBD1 matching over 7 bases. V shed 6 bases, J shed 2 bases, and the junction held 7 bases outside the gene matches. Looked up from germline, CDR1 is SGHTA and CDR2 is FQGNSA. The CDR3 is 16 residues long. Here the CDR3 DNA reads TGTGCCAGCAGTCAGGGGGAAATAACTGGGGCCAACGTCCTGACTTTC. Translated, it gives CASSQGEITGANVLTF.

This clonotype is categorized as large. J is TRBJ2-1 and V is TRBV6-6; D tentatively fits TRBD1 or TRBD2 (5 bases each). This CDR3 has 14 amino acids. The germline gives CDR1 MNHNY, CDR2 SVGAGI (reference sequence). The V and J ends lost 0 bases and 7 bases respectively, with 10 bases between them. DNA for the CDR3: TGTGCCAGCAGTTACTCGGGACCCCCGAATGAGCAGTTCTTC. This codes for CASSYSGPPNEQFF.

By frequency in the sample, this clonotype is medium-sized. The rearrangement joins TRBV9 to TRBJ2-3; no reliable D call. This CDR3 contains 15 residues. The germline V gene has CDR1 SGDLS and CDR2 YYNGEE. V gave up 0 bases and J gave up 3 bases, with 11 bases separating them. The CDR3 reads CASSVEPVGTDTQYF. CDR3 coding DNA: TGTGCCAGCAGCGTAGAACCCGTCGGTACAGATACGCAGTATTTT.

By share, this clonotype ranks as medium-sized. The rearrangement uses TRBV20-1 and TRBJ2-5; D possibly corresponds to TRBD2 (6 bases). CDR1 is DFQATT and CDR2 is SNEGSKA in the germline V gene (reference sequence). The CDR3 is 14 residues long. V was trimmed by 3 bases and J by 0 bases, leaving 11 bases between them. CDR3 DNA sequence: TGCAGTGCTAGCGGGACTCGGTACCAAGAGACCCAGTACTTC. This gives the protein CSASGTRYQETQYF.